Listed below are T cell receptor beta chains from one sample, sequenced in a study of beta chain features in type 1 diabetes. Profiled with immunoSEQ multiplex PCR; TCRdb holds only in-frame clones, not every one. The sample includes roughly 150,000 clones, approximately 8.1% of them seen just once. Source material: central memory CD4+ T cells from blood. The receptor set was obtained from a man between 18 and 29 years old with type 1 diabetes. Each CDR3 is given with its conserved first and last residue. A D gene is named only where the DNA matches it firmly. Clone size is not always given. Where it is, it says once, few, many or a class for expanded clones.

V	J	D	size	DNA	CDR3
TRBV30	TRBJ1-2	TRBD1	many	TGTGCCTGGCGAGGGGGACAGGACTATGGCTACACCTTC	CAWRGGQDYGYTF
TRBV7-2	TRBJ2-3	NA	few	TGTGCCAGCAGCTTAGTAGGGGGTAACCCCAAAGATACGCAGTATTTT	CASSLVGGNPKDTQYF
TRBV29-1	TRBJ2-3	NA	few	TGCAGCGTTGAATCTGGCGGGGGCAATACAGATACGCAGTATTTT	CSVESGGGNTDTQYF
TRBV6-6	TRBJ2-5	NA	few	TGTGCCAGCAGTGCCCAACGGGAGACCCAGTACTTC	CASSAQRETQYF
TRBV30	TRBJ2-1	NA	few	TGTGCCTGGACTGGGGGCGAACAAGGGGCTTACAATGAGCAGTTCTTC	CAWTGGEQGAYNEQFF
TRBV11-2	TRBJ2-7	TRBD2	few	TGTGCCAGCAGCTTAGATTTTCTAGCGGGTATCTCCTACGAGCAGTACTTC	CASSLDFLAGISYEQYF
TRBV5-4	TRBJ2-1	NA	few	TGTGCCAGCAGCTTCAAGACAGGCAACGATGAGCAGTTCTTC	CASSFKTGNDEQFF
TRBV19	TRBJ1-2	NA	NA	TGTGCCAGTAGTATAGACCGGACAGTCACGTTATATGGCTACACCTTC	CASSIDRTVTLYGYTF
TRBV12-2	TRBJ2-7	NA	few	TGTGCAAGTCGCTTGGCGGCTGGGACAGGGGGACACGAGCAGTACTTC	CASRLAAGTGGHEQYF
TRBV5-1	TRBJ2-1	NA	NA	TGCGCCAGCAGCTTGACAGGGAACCGCTACAATGAGCAGTTCTTC	CASSLTGNRYNEQFF
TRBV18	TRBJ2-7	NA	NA	TGTGCCAGCTCACCACATGTCTTCCACGAGCAGTACTTC	CASSPHVFHEQYF
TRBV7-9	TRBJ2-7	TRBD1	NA	TGTGCCAGCAGCCTGGGACAGGGACTCTACGAGCAGTACTTC	CASSLGQGLYEQYF
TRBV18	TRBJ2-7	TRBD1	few	TGTGCCAGCTCACCGCTTGGACAGGGGGCAGGAGAGCAGTACTTC	CASSPLGQGAGEQYF
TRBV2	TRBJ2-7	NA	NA	TGTGCCAGCAGTGATCGAGGCTACGAGCAGTACTTC	CASSDRGYEQYF
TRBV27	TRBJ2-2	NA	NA	TGTGCCAGCAGTTTAGAAGGGCCGGGGGCCGGGGAGCTGTTTTTT	CASSLEGPGAGELFF
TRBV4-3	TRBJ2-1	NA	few	TGCGCCAGCAGCCAGGAGGGGGGGAGGGGCAATGAGCAGTTCTTC	CASSQEGGRGNEQFF
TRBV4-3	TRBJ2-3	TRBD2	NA	TGCGCCAGCACCCCAAAAAGCGGGGCTCAGGGTACGCAGTATTTT	CASTPKSGAQGTQYF
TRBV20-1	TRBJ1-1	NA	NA	TGCAGATCAGGGGTGTTGGGAGCAGCTTTCTTT	CRSGVLGAAFF
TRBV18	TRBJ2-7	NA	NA	TGTGCCAGCTCCCCTGAGAGGGACGAGCAGTACTTC	CASSPERDEQYF
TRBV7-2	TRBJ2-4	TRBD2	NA	TGTGCCAGCAGCTTAGTCGCGAGCGGGATCAGGGCAGCCAAAAACATTCAGTACTTC	CASSLVASGIRAAKNIQYF
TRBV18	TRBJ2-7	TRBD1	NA	TGTGCCAGCTCGCAAGGACAGGCGGATGAGCAGTACTTC	CASSQGQADEQYF
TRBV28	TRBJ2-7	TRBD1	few	TGTGCCACCGTGGATCTCCGGGACAGGGTTTACGAGCAGTACTTC	CATVDLRDRVYEQYF
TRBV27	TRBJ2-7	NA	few	TGTGCCAGCAGTTTCTATACCGCGGTGGGGAGGAACGAGCAGTACTTC	CASSFYTAVGRNEQYF
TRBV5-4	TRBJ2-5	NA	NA	TGTGCCAGCAGCTTGGTTGGGACTGGGGAGACCCAGTACTTC	CASSLVGTGETQYF
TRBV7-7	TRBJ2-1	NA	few	TGTGCCAGCAGCTTATTACAGGACTACAATGAGCAGTTCTTC	CASSLLQDYNEQFF
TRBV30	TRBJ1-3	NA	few	TGTGCCTGGAGGGGTGCGGGGACCGCTGGAAACACCATATATTTT	CAWRGAGTAGNTIYF
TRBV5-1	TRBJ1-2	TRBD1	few	TGCGCCAGCAGCTTGGAGGCAGGGGGCGACTATGGCTACACCTTC	CASSLEAGGDYGYTF
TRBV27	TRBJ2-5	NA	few	TGTGCCAGCAGTTTATCTTGGGAGCAAGAGACCCAGTACTTC	CASSLSWEQETQYF
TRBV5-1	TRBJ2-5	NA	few	TGCGCCAGCAGCTCAAACTCCGGCCAAGAGACCCAGTACTTC	CASSSNSGQETQYF
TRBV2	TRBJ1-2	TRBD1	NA	TGTGCCGGTTCATCCGGGACAGGGATCGGCTACACCTTC	CAGSSGTGIGYTF
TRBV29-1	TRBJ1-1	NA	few	TGCAGCGTTGCTGCAACAACAGGGAGCACTGAAGCTTTCTTT	CSVAATTGSTEAFF
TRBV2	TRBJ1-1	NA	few	TGTGCCAGCAGTGAACGGACTCTTTTCACTGAAGCTTTCTTT	CASSERTLFTEAFF
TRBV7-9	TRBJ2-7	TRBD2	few	TGTGCCAGCACCCCCAGCCGCGGGAGGGCCTACGAGCAGTACTTC	CASTPSRGRAYEQYF
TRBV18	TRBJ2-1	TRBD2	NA	TGTGCCAGCTCACCACCAAGCGGGGGGGCCTACAATGAGCAGTTCTTC	CASSPPSGGAYNEQFF
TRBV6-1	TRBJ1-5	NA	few	TGTGCCAGCAGTAACAGGGTTTATAGCAATCAGCCCCAGCATTTT	CASSNRVYSNQPQHF
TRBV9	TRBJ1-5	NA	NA	TGTGCCAGCAGCGTAGGGGCGATCGACAATCAGCCCCAGCATTTT	CASSVGAIDNQPQHF
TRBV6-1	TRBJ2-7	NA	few	TGTGCCAGCAGAGATGGCGGGAACTCCTACGAGCAGTACTTC	CASRDGGNSYEQYF
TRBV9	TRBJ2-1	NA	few	TGTGCCAGCAGCGTAGACGGGACACGCTACAATGAGCAGTTCTTC	CASSVDGTRYNEQFF
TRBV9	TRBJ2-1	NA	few	TGTGCCAGCAGCGTAGCCCCGAGCTCCTACAATGAGCAGTTCTTC	CASSVAPSSYNEQFF
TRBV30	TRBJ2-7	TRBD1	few	TGTGCCTGGAGCGGTTTAGGGACAGGGGCATACGAGCAGTACTTC	CAWSGLGTGAYEQYF
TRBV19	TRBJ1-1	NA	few	TGTGCCACCAGGGGCTTTATGAACACTGAAGCTTTCTTT	CATRGFMNTEAFF
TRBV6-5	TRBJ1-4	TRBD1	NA	TGTGCCAGCAGCCCAAGGACAGGGAGGGAAAAACTGTTTTTT	CASSPRTGREKLFF
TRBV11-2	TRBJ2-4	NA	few	TGTGCCAGCAGCCCCACTCGGGACATTCAGTACTTC	CASSPTRDIQYF
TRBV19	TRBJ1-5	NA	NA	TGTGCCAGCAAACTGGGGGGGATGAGCAATCAGCCCCAGCATTTT	CASKLGGMSNQPQHF
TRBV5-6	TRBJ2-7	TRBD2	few	TGTGCCAGCAGCTGGGGACTAGCGGTTACCTACGAGCAGTACTTC	CASSWGLAVTYEQYF
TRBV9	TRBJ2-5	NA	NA	TGTGCCAGCAGCGTCGGGGGGCCATCTTGGGAGACCCAGTACTTC	CASSVGGPSWETQYF
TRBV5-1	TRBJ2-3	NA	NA	TGCGCCAGCAGCTTGGGTTCATCAGATACGCAGTATTTT	CASSLGSSDTQYF
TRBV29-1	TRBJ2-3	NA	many	TGCAGCGGCTACCCGCCGGGAGAAACGCAGTATTTT	CSGYPPGETQYF
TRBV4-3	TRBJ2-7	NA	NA	TGCGCCAGCAGCCAAGACTTGACAGTCACCTACGAGCAGTACTTC	CASSQDLTVTYEQYF
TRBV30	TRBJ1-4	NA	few	TGTGCCTGGAGTGTACATCTCGGGATGAGCGAAAAACTGTTTTTT	CAWSVHLGMSEKLFF